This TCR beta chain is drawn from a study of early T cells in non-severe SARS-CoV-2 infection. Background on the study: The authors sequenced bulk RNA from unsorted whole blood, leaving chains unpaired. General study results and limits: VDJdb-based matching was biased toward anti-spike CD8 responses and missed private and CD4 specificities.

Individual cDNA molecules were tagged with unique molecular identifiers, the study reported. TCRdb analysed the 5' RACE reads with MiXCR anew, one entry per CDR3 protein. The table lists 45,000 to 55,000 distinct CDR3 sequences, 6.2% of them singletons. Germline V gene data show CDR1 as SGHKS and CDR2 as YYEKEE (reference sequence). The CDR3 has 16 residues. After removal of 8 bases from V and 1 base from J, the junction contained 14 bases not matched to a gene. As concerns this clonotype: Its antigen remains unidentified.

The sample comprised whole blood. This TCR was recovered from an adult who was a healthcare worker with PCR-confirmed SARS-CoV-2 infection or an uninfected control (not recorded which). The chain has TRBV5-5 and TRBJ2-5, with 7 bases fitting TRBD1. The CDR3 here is CASSARQGRFQETQYF. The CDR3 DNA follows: TGTGCCAGTAGCGCCCGACAGGGCAGATTCCAAGAGACCCAGTACTTC.